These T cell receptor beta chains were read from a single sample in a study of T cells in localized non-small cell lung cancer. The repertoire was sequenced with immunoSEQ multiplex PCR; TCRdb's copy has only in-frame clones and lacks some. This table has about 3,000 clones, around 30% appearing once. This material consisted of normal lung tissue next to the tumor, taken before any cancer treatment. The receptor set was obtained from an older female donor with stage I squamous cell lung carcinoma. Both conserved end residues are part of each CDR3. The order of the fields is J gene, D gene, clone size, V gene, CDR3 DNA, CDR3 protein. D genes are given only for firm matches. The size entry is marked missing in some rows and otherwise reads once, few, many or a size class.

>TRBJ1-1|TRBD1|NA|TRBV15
TGTGCCACCAGCAGACAACAGGGGGCGAAGGGGGCTTTCTTT
CATSRQQGAKGAFF
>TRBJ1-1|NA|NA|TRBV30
TGTGCCTGGAGTGAACGAGTTCGTGGGGCTTTCTTT
CAWSERVRGAFF
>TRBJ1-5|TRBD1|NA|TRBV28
TGTGCCAGCATCCAATTAGGGGGCCGAGATGGCAATCAGCCCCAGCATTTT
CASIQLGGRDGNQPQHF
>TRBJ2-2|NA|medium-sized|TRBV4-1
TGCGCCAGCAGCCAATGGGACCGATGGAACACCGGGGAGCTGTTTTTT
CASSQWDRWNTGELFF
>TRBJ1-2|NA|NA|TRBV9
TGTGCCAGCAGCACAGCTAACTATGGCTACACCTTC
CASSTANYGYTF
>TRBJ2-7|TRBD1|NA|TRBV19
TGTGCCAGTAGTATTTTCGGACCGGACAGGGGGGCCTACGAGCAGTACTTC
CASSIFGPDRGAYEQYF
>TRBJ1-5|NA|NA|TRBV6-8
TGTGCCAGCAACCTTAAACAGTCGTTCAATCAGCCCCAGCATTTT
CASNLKQSFNQPQHF
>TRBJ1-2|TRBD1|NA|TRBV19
TGTGCCAGTAGCGATCGGGACAGGCTCTCCTATGGCTACACCTTC
CASSDRDRLSYGYTF
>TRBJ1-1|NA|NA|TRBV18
TGTGCCAGCTCACCACCTAACAGTTTAGGGATAAAGGCTTTCTTT
CASSPPNSLGIKAFF
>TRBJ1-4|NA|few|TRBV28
TGTGCCAGCTCTACTGCGGGGCTCTCTGAAAAACTGTTTTTT
CASSTAGLSEKLFF
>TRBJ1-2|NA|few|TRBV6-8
TGTGCCAGCAGCGAAACCGGGAACCCCTATGGCTACACCTTC
CASSETGNPYGYTF
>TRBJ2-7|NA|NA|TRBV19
TGTGCCAGTAAGGGTCCTGCCGGGCAGTACTTC
CASKGPAGQYF
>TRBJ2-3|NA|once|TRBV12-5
TGTGCTAGTGGGCCGGGACAATTGGCGCAGTATTTT
CASGPGQLAQYF
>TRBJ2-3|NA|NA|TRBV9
TGTGCCAGCAGCCTATTCGCCCGAGGGGGGCGAGATACGCAGTATTTT
CASSLFARGGRDTQYF
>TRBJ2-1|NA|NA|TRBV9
TGTGCCAGCAGCCCCTTAGGAGCCCACAATGAGCAGTTCTTC
CASSPLGAHNEQFF
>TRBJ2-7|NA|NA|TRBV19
TGTGCCAGTAGAACTGCTGGGGGAGCGGACGAGCAGTACTTC
CASRTAGGADEQYF
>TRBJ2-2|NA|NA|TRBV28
TGTGCCAGCAGTTGGGGGGCCGGGGAGCTGTTTTTT
CASSWGAGELFF
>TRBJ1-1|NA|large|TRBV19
TGTGCCAGTAGCTCCCAATCGGCCCAGGTCACTGAAGCTTTCTTT
CASSSQSAQVTEAFF
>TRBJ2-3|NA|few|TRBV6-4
TGTGCCAGCAGCCCTTTGGGGGACACAGATACGCAGTATTTT
CASSPLGDTDTQYF
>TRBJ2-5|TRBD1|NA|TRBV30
TGTGCCACCTCAACCCGAGGGGGCGACGAGACCCAGTACTTC
CATSTRGGDETQYF
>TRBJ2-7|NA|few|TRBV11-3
TGTGCCAGCAGCCCAACGCCTTCCGGGCGCGAGCAGTACTTC
CASSPTPSGREQYF
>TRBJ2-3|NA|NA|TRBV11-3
TGTGCCAGCAGCTTACCAAACCTACCCACAGATACGCAGTATTTT
CASSLPNLPTDTQYF
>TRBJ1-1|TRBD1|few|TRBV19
TGTGCCAGTAGTATGTTGGGACAGGGGATGAACACTGAAGCTTTCTTT
CASSMLGQGMNTEAFF
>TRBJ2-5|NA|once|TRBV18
TGTGCCAGCTCACCCGGGATCCAAGAGACCCAGTACTTC
CASSPGIQETQYF
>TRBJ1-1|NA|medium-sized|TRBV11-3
TGTGCCAGCAGCGCTATGGATCACCTACGGGTGAACACTGAAGCTTTCTTT
CASSAMDHLRVNTEAFF
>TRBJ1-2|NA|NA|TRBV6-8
TGTGCCAGCAGTTACTCGCCGCAGAATGGCTACACCTTC
CASSYSPQNGYTF
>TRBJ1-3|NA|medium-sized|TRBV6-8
TGTGCCAGCAGCTCGGGACGGGGTTTTGGAAACACCATATATTTT
CASSSGRGFGNTIYF
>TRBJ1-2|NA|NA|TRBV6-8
TGTGCCAGCAGGGCCGAGGGGGGATCTAACTATGGCTACACCTTC
CASRAEGGSNYGYTF
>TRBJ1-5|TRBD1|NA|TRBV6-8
TGTGCCAGCAGGACTGAAAACAGGGGTAATCAGCCCCAGCATTTT
CASRTENRGNQPQHF
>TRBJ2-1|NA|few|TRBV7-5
TGTGCCAGCGGGGGCCCGGGTCAGACCCACAATGAGCAGTTCTTC
CASGGPGQTHNEQFF
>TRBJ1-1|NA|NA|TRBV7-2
TGTGCCAGCAGCTCAACAGGGTACACTGAAGCTTTCTTT
CASSSTGYTEAFF
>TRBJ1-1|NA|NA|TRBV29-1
TGCAGCGTTGTGGGGTGGGAGAACACTGAAGCTTTCTTT
CSVVGWENTEAFF
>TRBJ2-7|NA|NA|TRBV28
TGTGCCAGCTCGGCGCAGGCTTGGGGCGAGCAGTACTTC
CASSAQAWGEQYF
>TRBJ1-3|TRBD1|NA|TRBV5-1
TGCGCCAGCAGCCCGCTAACTGGTACAGGGGCAGACACCATATATTTT
CASSPLTGTGADTIYF
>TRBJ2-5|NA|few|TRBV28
TGTGCCAGCAGGAAAACAGGGAGAGGGGAGACCCAGTACTTC
CASRKTGRGETQYF
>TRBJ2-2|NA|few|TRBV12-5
TGTGCCAGCGGAGGGACAGTCTTAGCGAACACCGGGGAGCTGTTTTTT
CASGGTVLANTGELFF
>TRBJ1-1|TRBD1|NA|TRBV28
TGTGCCAGCAGAGGACAGGGGTTTCGAGCTTTCTTT
CASRGQGFRAFF
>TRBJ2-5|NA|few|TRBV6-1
TGTGCCAGCAGTGAAGCGCGAGGGTGGGGGGTGTCTGAGACCCAGTACTTC
CASSEARGWGVSETQYF
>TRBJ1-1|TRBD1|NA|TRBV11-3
TGTGCCAGCAGCTTACAGGGGGCGGATAACACTGAAGCTTTCTTT
CASSLQGADNTEAFF
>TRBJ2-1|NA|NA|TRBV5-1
TGCGCCAGCAGCTTGGAGGAGGGGGCCTCCTACAATGAGCAGTTCTTC
CASSLEEGASYNEQFF
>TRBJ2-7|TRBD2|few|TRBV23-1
TGCGCCAGCAGCCAAGAAGGGACTAGCGGAAGTTACGAGCAGTACTTC
CASSQEGTSGSYEQYF
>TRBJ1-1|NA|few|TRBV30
TGTGCCTGGAGTGGGAACCTCAAAGGCACTGAAGCTTTCTTT
CAWSGNLKGTEAFF
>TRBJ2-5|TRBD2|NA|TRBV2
TGTGCCAGCAGTAGGACTAGCGGGACAATCCAAGAGACCCAGTACTTC
CASSRTSGTIQETQYF
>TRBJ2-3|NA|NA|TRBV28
TGTGCCAGCAGTTTGGCAGGGAGTGGCACAGATACGCAGTATTTT
CASSLAGSGTDTQYF
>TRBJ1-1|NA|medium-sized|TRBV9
TGTGCCAGCAGTGAAGGCGGCCTGAACACTGAAGCTTTCTTT
CASSEGGLNTEAFF
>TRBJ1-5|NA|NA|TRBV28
TGTGCCAGCAGTTTATCCCCTTGGACCCAGGCCAGCAATCAGCCCCAGCATTTT
CASSLSPWTQASNQPQHF
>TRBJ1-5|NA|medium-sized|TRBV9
TGTGCCAGCAGCCCAGTAGTTACAGAAGCCCTGAGCAATCAGCCCCAGCATTTT
CASSPVVTEALSNQPQHF
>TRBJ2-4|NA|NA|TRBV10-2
TGCGCCAGCAGCCAGGGGCGCGCCAAAAACATTCAGTACTTC
CASSQGRAKNIQYF
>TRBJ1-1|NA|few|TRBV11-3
TGTGCCAGCAGCTTATTTGTCCGGGGAAAGGACACTGAAGCTTTCTTT
CASSLFVRGKDTEAFF
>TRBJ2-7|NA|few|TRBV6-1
TGTGCCAGCAGTGAAGCGCTTTGGCGGGAGCAGTACTTC
CASSEALWREQYF
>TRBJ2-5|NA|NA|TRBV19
TGTGCCAGTACCGGGACCGCAAGAGGGGAGACCCAGTACTTC
CASTGTARGETQYF
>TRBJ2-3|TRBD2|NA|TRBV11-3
TGTGCCAGCAGCTTGGGAGCGGGAGGTGGAGATACGCAGTATTTT
CASSLGAGGGDTQYF
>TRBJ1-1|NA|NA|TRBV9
TGTGCCAGCAGACCCCCACAGATGTGGACTGAAGCTTTCTTT
CASRPPQMWTEAFF
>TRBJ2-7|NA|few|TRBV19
TGTGCCAGTAGTATAGGAAGGTCGGGTCCCTACGAGCAGTACTTC
CASSIGRSGPYEQYF